Below are 22 T cell receptor beta chains sequenced from a single sample in a study of beta chain features in type 1 diabetes. Study-level findings and limits: People with Type 1 diabetes carried modestly yet significantly shorter TCRB CDR3s in all four CD4+ subsets.

Reverse transcription of all isolated RNA meant that expressed TCRB transcripts were sequenced. Method: immunoSEQ multiplex PCR; TCRdb's copy keeps in-frame clones and lacks some. The sample has hundreds of thousands of clones, 13% seen once; the top ten hold 0.022%. Their recognized antigens are unknown. Input material: naive CD4+ T cells from blood. These receptors came from a man between 18 and 29 years old with type 1 diabetes.

CDR3 region: CASSPQGAANTGELFF. The CDR3 DNA reads TGTGCCAGCTCCCCTCAGGGGGCCGCGAACACCGGGGAGCTGTTTTTT. The rearrangement links TRBV18 to TRBJ2-2; 8 nucleotides line up with TRBD1. Germline V gene sequence: CDR1 KGHSH, CDR2 LQKENI. The CDR3 loop spans 16 amino acids. J gave up 0 bases and V 6 bases, and 6 bases lay outside the gene matches.

The chain has TRBV6-4 and TRBJ2-3; D gene ambiguous. Germline V gene data show CDR1 as MRHNA and CDR2 as SNTAGT. Trimming stripped 6 bases from V and 1 base from J, with 8 bases between. This CDR3 has 13 amino acids. The CDR3 DNA reads TGTGCCAGCAGCCTGACTCGCACAGATACGCAGTATTTT. Its translation is CASSLTRTDTQYF.

The chain employs TRBV11-2 and TRBJ2-7; maybe TRBD2 (5 bases). The CDR3 sequence is 13 residues long. The V gene's germline CDR1 is SGHAT and CDR2 FQNNGV. V lost 4 bases, J lost 4 bases, and 11 bases lay in between. Here the CDR3 reads CASSSRGFYEQYF. CDR3 DNA: TGTGCCAGCAGCTCACGGGGATTTTACGAGCAGTACTTC.

The chain couples TRBV19 to TRBJ2-7; the D gene is possibly TRBD2 (5 bases). CDR3 size: 16 residues. Trimming left V 1 base short and J 0 bases short, with 13 bases between. The V gene's germline CDR1 is LNHDA and CDR2 SQIVND (reference sequence). CDR3 protein: CASSIAGSGSSYEQYF. CDR3 nucleotides: TGTGCCAGTAGTATAGCGGGGAGCGGTAGCTCCTACGAGCAGTACTTC.

This clone was recorded a few times. This sequence joins TRBV30 and TRBJ1-3; a possible D gene is TRBD1 (5 bases). The V gene lost 5 bases and the J gene lost 3 bases, with 14 bases spanning the gap. The CDR3 is made up of 14 amino acids. The germline V gene encodes CDR1 GTSNPN and CDR2 SVGIG (reference sequence). CDR3 sequence reads: CAWDVGAVGNTIYF. The CDR3 DNA reads TGTGCCTGGGACGTCGGGGCAGTTGGAAACACCATATATTTT.

The genes are TRBV6-1 and TRBJ1-1; 9 positions agree with TRBD1. Per germline, CDR1 MNHNS and CDR2 SASEGT. V lost 6 bases to trimming and J lost 4 bases; unmatched junction nucleotides: 3. The CDR3 totals 13 residues. CDR3 nucleotides: TGTGCCAGCAGATTGACAGGGGGCACTGAAGCTTTCTTT. Translation: CASRLTGGTEAFF.

This clone has more than one count but fewer than ten. The rearrangement links TRBV19 to TRBJ2-5; D not certain. The CDR3 is 16 residues long. The ends were cut back, 5 bases at V and 3 bases at J, with 19 bases in the middle. Germline assignment: CDR1 LNHDA and CDR2 SQIVND (reference sequence). The CDR3 region has the DNA TGTGCCAGTAGTCCCAGCGCGAGCTTCGGAAAAGAGACCCAGTACTTC. As protein: CASSPSASFGKETQYF.

Only a few counts were recorded for this clone. The rearrangement uses TRBV29-1 and TRBJ1-2, with TRBD1 matching 8 bases. This CDR3 is built from 12 residues. Trimming took 6 bases from V and 6 from J; bases not matched to a gene: 6. CDR1 SQVTM and CDR2 ANQGSEA come from the germline V gene. The CDR3 bases are TGCAGCGTCCCGGGACAGGATGATGGCTACACCTTC. It yields the protein CSVPGQDDGYTF. Together with reference TRBV29-1 and TRBJ1-2, the CDR3 gives the full variable domain: SAVISQKPSRDICQRGTSLTIQCQVDSQVTMMFWYRQQPGQSLTLIATANQGSEATYESGFVIDKFPISRPNLTFSTLTVSNMSPEDSSIYLCSVPGQDDGYTFGSGTRLTVV.

This clone was picked up a small number of times. The chain couples TRBV29-1 to TRBJ1-2, with 8 bases matching TRBD1. The V gene end was trimmed by 6 bases and the J gene end by 7 bases; junction bases not matched to a gene: 7. The CDR3 length is 12 residues. Germline V gene sequence: CDR1 SQVTM, CDR2 ANQGSEA. The CDR3 region is CSVLDRVAGYTF. CDR3 DNA sequence: TGCAGCGTCTTGGACAGGGTGGCTGGCTACACCTTC.

There are a few counts of this clone. V gene TRBV29-1 combines with J gene TRBJ2-2; D unresolved. In germline, CDR1 is SQVTM, CDR2 ANQGSEA. The CDR3 runs to 14 residues. Trimming took off 7 bases at V and 3 bases at J, with 15 bases between the two ends. The CDR3 sequence: CSADTSEDTGELFF. The DNA of the CDR3 is TGCAGCGCGGATACATCTGAGGACACCGGGGAGCTGTTTTTT.

This clone has only a few counts. V is TRBV6-5 and J is TRBJ1-2; tentatively, D is TRBD1 (5 bases). V lost 6 bases and J lost 4, with 12 bases in between. This CDR3 is 13 amino acids long. CDR1 and CDR2 from the germline V gene are MNHEY and SVGAGI. The CDR3 nucleotides read TGTGCCAGCAGCCAAGCGGGACTCTATGGCTACACCTTC. It codes for CASSQAGLYGYTF.

This clone appeared a few times. The chain has TRBV7-2 and TRBJ2-7; D remains ambiguous. Germline assignment: CDR1 SGHTA and CDR2 FQGNSA. V was trimmed by 5 bases and J by 4 bases, leaving 12 bases between them. This CDR3 contains 13 residues. CDR3 sequence (DNA): TGTGCCAGCAGCAAACCGGGTCTATACGAGCAGTACTTC. This gives the protein CASSKPGLYEQYF.

This clone has only a few counts. This chain uses TRBV28 with TRBJ2-2, with unresolved D. Per germline, CDR1 MDHEN and CDR2 SYDVKM. V was clipped by 5 bases and J by 1 base, with 5 bases between them. This CDR3 is 13 amino acids long. CDR3 in DNA: TGTGCCAGCAGTACCCAGAACACCGGGGAGCTGTTTTTT. Protein: CASSTQNTGELFF.

J is TRBJ1-1 and V is TRBV7-9, with TRBD1 as a possible D gene (6 bases). The germline CDR1 and CDR2 sequences are SEHNR and FQNEAQ (reference sequence). This CDR3 spans 14 amino acids. Trimming stripped 7 bases from V and 3 bases from J, with 15 bases between. The CDR3 bases are TGTGCCAGCACCCTCCTAGGGGGGTACACTGAAGCTTTCTTT. Translated, it gives CASTLLGGYTEAFF.

This clone has just a few counts. The chain has TRBV7-9 and TRBJ1-1, with unresolved D. Germline V lookup: CDR1 SEHNR, CDR2 FQNEAQ (reference sequence). The CDR3 contains 14 residues. V was pared by 1 base and J by 0 bases, with 6 bases between. CDR3 loop: CASSLGFMNTEAFF. The CDR3 coding sequence is TGTGCCAGCAGCTTAGGGTTCATGAACACTGAAGCTTTCTTT.

The gene calls are TRBV7-6 and TRBJ1-2; TRBD1 agrees at 8 bases. Germline assignment: CDR1 SGHVS and CDR2 FNYEAQ. V gave up 5 bases and J gave up 4 bases; unmatched junction bases: 9. This CDR3 is built from 15 residues. The CDR3: CASSLSQGAGYGYTF. In DNA, the CDR3 is TGTGCCAGCAGCCTAAGCCAGGGGGCAGGCTATGGCTACACCTTC.

CDR3 residues: CATRDYTDTQYF. CDR3 nucleotides: TGTGCCACCAGGGACTACACAGATACGCAGTATTTT. The J gene is TRBJ2-3, the V gene TRBV10-3; the match to TRBD2 covers 7 bases. Germline V gene lookup returns CDR1 ENHRY and CDR2 SYGVKD. The CDR3 sequence is 12 residues long. Germline trimming cut 10 bases from V and 2 bases from J; bases unmatched to any gene: 3.

The gene calls are TRBV30 and TRBJ1-2, with D hard to call. CDR1 and CDR2 (germline): GTSNPN, SVGIG (reference sequence). The CDR3 contains 17 residues. The ends were cut back, 0 bases at V and 5 bases at J, with 22 bases in the middle. CDR3 region: CAWSVSSLLGQEYGYTF. CDR3 in DNA: TGTGCCTGGAGTGTAAGTTCACTTTTAGGCCAAGAATATGGCTACACCTTC. Full variable domain (rest looked up from reference TRBV30 and TRBJ1-2): SQTIHQWPATLVQPVGSPLSLECTVEGTSNPNLYWYRQAAGRGLQLLFYSVGIGQISSEVPQNLSASRPQDRQFILSSKKLLLSDSGFYLCAWSVSSLLGQEYGYTFGSGTRLTVV.

The V call is TRBV10-3, the J call TRBJ2-5, with a weak D call TRBD2 (6 bases). Trimming removed 0 bases at V and 5 bases at J, with 16 bases between. Germline loops: CDR1 ENHRY, CDR2 SYGVKD. This CDR3 spans 16 amino acids. This CDR3 reads CAISESVATGGETQYF. As DNA, the CDR3 is TGTGCCATCAGTGAGTCAGTAGCGACTGGAGGGGAGACCCAGTACTTC.

The CDR3 coding sequence is TGTGCCAGCAGTTCCCCTAATGAGGCCCAGTACTTC. Translating it yields CASSSPNEAQYF. The chain combines TRBV5-6 with TRBJ2-5; D gene ambiguous. The germline gives CDR1 SGHDT, CDR2 YYEEEE. The CDR3 has 12 residues. Trimming pared 5 bases from V and 9 bases from J, leaving 14 bases between.

This clone came up a few times. The chain couples TRBV30 to TRBJ1-6, with 7 bases aligning to TRBD1. The germline V gene has CDR1 GTSNPN and CDR2 SVGIG (reference sequence). Germline trimming cut 5 bases from V and 7 bases from J; bases unmatched to any gene: 11. The CDR3 is 15 amino acids. The CDR3 nucleotides are TGTGCCTGGTCGGCGAGGGGGCTGGGGAATTCACCCCTCCACTTT. Translation: CAWSARGLGNSPLHF.

This clone was observed a few times. The chain uses TRBV4-2 and TRBJ2-7; 10 bases match TRBD2. V shed 1 base, J shed 4 bases, and the junction held 10 bases outside the gene matches. The CDR3 runs 17 residues. Germline-derived CDR1 and CDR2 are LGHNA and YNFKEQ. The CDR3 is CASSQVTTSGALYEQYF. The DNA of the CDR3 is TGTGCCAGCAGCCAAGTTACTACTAGCGGGGCTCTGTACGAGCAGTACTTC.